The TCR beta chain described here comes from a study of T cell responses to AZD1222 COVID-19 vaccine. The overall study: Second-dose intervals near 4 or 12 weeks were combined.

TCRdb's copy holds only in-frame clones and misses some; the assay was immunoSEQ multiplex PCR. The sample consists of some 110,000 clones, about 91% of them appearing once. This clone was seen more than once but under ten times. The CDR3 consists of 12 residues. Germline CDR1 and CDR2: SGHRS and YFSETQ. Deletions cut 3 bases from V and 9 bases from J, with 10 bases between. The sample here was peripheral blood, taken on day 0 of AZD1222 vaccination. The rearrangement uses TRBV5-1 and TRBJ2-1; D ambiguous. This TCR came from an adult in good health. CDR3 coding DNA: TGCGCCAGCAGCTATGAGATGGCTGAGCAGTTCTTC. This encodes CASSYEMAEQFF.